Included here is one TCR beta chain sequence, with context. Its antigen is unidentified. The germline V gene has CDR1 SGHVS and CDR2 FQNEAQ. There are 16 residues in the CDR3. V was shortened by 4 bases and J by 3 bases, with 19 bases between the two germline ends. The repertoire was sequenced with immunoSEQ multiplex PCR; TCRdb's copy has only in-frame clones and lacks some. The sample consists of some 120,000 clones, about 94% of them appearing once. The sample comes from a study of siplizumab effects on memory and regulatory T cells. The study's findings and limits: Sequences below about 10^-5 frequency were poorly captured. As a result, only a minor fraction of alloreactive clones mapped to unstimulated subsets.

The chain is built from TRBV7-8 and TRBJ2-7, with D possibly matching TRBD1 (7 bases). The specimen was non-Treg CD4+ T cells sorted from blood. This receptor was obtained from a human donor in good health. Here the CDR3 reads CASSSGDGGTVYEQYF. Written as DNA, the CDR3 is TGTGCCAGCAGCTCCGGTGATGGAGGGACAGTCTACGAGCAGTACTTC. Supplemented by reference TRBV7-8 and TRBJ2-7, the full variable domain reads GAGVSQSPRYKVAKRGQDVALRCDPISGHVSLFWYQQALGQGPEFLTYFQNEAQLDKSGLPSDRFFAERPEGSVSTLKIQRTQQEDSAVYLCASSSGDGGTVYEQYFGPGTRLTVT.